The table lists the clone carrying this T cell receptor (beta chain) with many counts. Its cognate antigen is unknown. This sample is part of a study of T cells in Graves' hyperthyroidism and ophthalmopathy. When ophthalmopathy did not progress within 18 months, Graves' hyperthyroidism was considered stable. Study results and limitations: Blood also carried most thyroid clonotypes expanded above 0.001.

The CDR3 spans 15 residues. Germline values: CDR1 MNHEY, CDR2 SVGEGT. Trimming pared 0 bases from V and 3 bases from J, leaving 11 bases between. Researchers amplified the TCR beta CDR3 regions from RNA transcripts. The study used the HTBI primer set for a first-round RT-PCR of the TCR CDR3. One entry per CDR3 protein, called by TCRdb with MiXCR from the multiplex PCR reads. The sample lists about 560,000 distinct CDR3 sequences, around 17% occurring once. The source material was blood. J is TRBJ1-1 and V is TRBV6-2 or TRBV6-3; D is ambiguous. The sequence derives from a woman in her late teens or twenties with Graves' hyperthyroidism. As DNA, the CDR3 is TGTGCCAGCAGTTACTCGTTCCAGCCAGACACTGAAGCTTTCTTT. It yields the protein CASSYSFQPDTEAFF.